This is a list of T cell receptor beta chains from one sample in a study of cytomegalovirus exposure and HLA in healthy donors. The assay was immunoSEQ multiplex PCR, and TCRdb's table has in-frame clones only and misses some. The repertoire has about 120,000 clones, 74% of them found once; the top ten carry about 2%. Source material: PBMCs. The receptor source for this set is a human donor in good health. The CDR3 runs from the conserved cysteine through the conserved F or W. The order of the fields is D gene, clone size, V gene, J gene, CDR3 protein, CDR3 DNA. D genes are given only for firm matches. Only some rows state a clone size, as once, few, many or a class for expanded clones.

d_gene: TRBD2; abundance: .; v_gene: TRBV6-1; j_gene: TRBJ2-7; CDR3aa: CASSAGGRGFEQYF; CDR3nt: TGTGCCAGCAGTGCAGGAGGGAGGGGTTTCGAGCAGTACTTC
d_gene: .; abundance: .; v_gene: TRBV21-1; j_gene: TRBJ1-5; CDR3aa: CASTQGGQPQHF; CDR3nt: TGTGCCAGCACTCAGGGGGGTCAGCCCCAGCATTTT
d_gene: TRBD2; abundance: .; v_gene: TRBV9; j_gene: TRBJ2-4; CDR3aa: CASSPGTSKNIQYF; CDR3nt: TGTGCCAGCAGCCCAGGGACTAGCAAAAACATTCAGTACTTC
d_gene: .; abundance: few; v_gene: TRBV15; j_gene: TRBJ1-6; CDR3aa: CATSRDPNNSPLHF; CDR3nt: TGTGCCACCAGCAGAGATCCTAATAATTCACCCCTCCACTTT
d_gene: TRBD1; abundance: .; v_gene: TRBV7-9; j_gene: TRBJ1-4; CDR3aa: CASSASEGQANEKLFF; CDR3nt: TGTGCCAGCAGCGCTTCGGAGGGACAGGCTAATGAAAAACTGTTTTTT
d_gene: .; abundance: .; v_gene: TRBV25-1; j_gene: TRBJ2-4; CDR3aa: CASSEPAKNIQYF; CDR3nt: TGTGCCAGCAGTGAACCTGCCAAAAACATTCAGTACTTC
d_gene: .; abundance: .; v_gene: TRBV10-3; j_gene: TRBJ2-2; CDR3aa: CAISRGQAANTGELFF; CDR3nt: TGCGCCATCAGTCGAGGGCAGGCCGCGAACACCGGGGAGCTGTTTTTT
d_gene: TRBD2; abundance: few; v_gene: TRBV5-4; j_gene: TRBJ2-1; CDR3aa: CASRSGGGRPLPSSYNEQFF; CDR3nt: TGTGCCAGCAGGTCGGGCGGGGGGCGGCCCCTCCCTAGCTCCTACAATGAGCAGTTCTTC
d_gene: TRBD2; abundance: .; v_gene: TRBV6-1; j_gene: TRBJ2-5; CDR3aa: CASSTTSGGSETQYF; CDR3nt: TGTGCCAGCAGTACGACTAGCGGGGGCTCAGAGACCCAGTACTTC
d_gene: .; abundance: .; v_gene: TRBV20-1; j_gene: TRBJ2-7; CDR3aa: CSASYGEQYF; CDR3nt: TGCAGTGCTAGCTATGGCGAGCAGTACTTC
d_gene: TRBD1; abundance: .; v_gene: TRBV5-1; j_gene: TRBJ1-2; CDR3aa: CASSLGDRGDLNYGYTF; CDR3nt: TGCGCCAGCAGCTTGGGGGACAGGGGAGACCTTAACTATGGCTACACCTTC
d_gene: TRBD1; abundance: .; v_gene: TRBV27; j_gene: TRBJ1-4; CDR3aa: CASRKGQGRANEKLFF; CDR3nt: TGTGCCAGCAGAAAGGGACAGGGTCGGGCTAATGAAAAACTGTTTTTT
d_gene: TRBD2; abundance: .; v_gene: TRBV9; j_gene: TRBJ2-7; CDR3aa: CASSTFDSGGEQYF; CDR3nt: TGTGCCAGCAGCACCTTTGACAGCGGGGGGGAGCAGTACTTC
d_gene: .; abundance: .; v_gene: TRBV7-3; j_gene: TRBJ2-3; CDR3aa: CASSLNRESTDTQYF; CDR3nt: TGTGCCAGCAGCTTAAACAGGGAGAGCACAGATACGCAGTATTTT
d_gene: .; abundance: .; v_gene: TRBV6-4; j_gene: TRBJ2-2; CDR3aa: CASSASNTGELFF; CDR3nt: TGTGCCAGCAGTGCCTCGAACACCGGGGAGCTGTTTTTT
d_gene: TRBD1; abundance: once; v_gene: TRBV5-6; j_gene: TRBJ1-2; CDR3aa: CASSTGQGHGYTF; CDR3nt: TGTGCCAGCAGCACAGGACAGGGCCATGGCTACACCTTC
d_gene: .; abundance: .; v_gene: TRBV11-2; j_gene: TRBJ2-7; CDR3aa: CASSLLGAPDQYF; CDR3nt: TGTGCCAGCAGCCTCCTGGGGGCCCCGGATCAGTACTTC
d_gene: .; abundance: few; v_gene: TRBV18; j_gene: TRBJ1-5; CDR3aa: CASSRGYNQPQHF; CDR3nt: TGTGCCAGCTCACGGGGCTACAATCAGCCCCAGCATTTT
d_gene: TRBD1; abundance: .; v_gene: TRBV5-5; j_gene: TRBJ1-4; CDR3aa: CASSLGTGGEKLFF; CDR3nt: TGTGCCAGCAGCTTGGGCACAGGGGGCGAAAAACTGTTTTTT
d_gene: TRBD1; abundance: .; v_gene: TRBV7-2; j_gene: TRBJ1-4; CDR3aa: CASSVEQGISNEKLFF; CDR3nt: TGTGCCAGCAGCGTAGAACAGGGGATCTCTAATGAAAAACTGTTTTTT
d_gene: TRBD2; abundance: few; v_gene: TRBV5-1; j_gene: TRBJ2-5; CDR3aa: CASSWGRGYQETQYF; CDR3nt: TGCGCCAGCAGCTGGGGGAGGGGCTACCAAGAGACCCAGTACTTC
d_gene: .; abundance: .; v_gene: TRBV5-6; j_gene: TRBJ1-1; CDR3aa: CASSLYTMNTEAFF; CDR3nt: TGTGCCAGCAGCTTGTACACCATGAACACTGAAGCTTTCTTT
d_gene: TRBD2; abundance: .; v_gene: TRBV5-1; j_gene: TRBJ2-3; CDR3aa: CASSLGREGTDTQYF; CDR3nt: TGCGCCAGCAGTCTAGGGCGGGAGGGCACAGATACGCAGTATTTT
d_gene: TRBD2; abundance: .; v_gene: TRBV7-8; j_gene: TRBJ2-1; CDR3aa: CASTIAGSSYNEQFF; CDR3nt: TGTGCCAGCACCATAGCGGGGAGCTCCTACAATGAGCAGTTCTTC
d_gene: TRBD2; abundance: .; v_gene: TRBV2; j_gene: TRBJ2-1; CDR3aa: CASSLLAGYNEQFF; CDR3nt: TGTGCCAGCAGCCTACTAGCGGGATACAATGAGCAGTTCTTC
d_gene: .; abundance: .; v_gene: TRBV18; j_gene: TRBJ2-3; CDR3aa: CASSPSDTQYF; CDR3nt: TGTGCCAGCTCACCATCTGATACGCAGTATTTT
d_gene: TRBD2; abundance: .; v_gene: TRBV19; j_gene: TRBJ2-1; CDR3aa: CASSAGLAGPAYNEQFF; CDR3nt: TGTGCCAGTAGTGCCGGACTAGCGGGGCCAGCCTACAATGAGCAGTTCTTC
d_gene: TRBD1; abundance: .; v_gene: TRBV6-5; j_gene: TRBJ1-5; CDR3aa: CASKPGQGRGGEHF; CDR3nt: TGTGCCAGCAAGCCGGGACAGGGAAGGGGGGGAGAACATTTT
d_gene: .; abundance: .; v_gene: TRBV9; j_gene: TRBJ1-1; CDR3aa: CASSPRTTPNTEAFF; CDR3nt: TGTGCCAGCAGCCCCCGGACAACGCCGAACACTGAAGCTTTCTTT
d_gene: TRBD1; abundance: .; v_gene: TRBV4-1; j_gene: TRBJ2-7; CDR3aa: CASSQTGQNSYEQYF; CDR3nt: TGCGCCAGCAGCCAGACGGGACAGAACTCCTACGAGCAGTACTTC
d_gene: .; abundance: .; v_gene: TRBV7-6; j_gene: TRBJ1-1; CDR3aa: CASSPTGGASGTEAFF; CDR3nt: TGTGCCAGCAGCCCTACGGGGGGGGCCAGTGGTACTGAAGCTTTCTTT
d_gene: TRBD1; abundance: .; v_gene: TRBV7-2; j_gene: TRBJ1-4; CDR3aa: CASSSTGQSNVKLFF; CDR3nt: TGTGCCAGCAGCTCGACGGGACAGTCTAATGTGAAACTGTTTTTT
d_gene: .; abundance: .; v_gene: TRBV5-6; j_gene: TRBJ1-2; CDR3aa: CASSPAGDYGYTF; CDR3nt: TGTGCCAGCAGCCCCGCAGGGGACTATGGCTACACCTTC